The T cell receptor (beta chain) described here comes from a study of T-cell memory formation after mild COVID-19. As for the study in general: TCR clustering was largely donor specific.

The trim removed 4 bases at V and 4 bases at J, leaving 9 bases unmatched. CDR1 SGDLS and CDR2 YYNGEE come from the germline V gene. This CDR3 is built from 16 residues. About this clonotype itself: What it binds is not known.

Study-level points and caveats: Clones that contracted clustered mainly in CM and EM if CD4+ and in EMRA if CD8+.

TCRdb re-called the 5' RACE reads with MiXCR, one entry per CDR3 protein. The sample has about 600,000 distinct CDR3 sequences; less than 25% are singletons. This TCR was recovered from an adult woman who had mild COVID-19 (a few samples of this study predate the infection). Cell type and time point are not known. This chain joins TRBV9 and TRBJ2-5; 11 bases match TRBD2. The sample was PBMCs or a T cell subset sorted from them (not recorded which). The DNA for the CDR3 is TGTGCCAGCAGCATCGGGACTAGCGGATCGGGAGAGACCCAGTACTTC. Its translation is CASSIGTSGSGETQYF.